This is a list of T cell receptor beta chains from one sample in a study of regulatory T cells in long-lasting Graves disease. TCRdb reanalysed the multiplex PCR reads using MiXCR and keeps one entry per CDR3 protein. In the table there are a few hundred thousand distinct CDR3 sequences, around 20% of which are singletons. The material was peripheral blood mononuclear cells (PBMCs), obtained when the disease was refractory, from a patient treated with antithyroid drugs. The receptors derive from a female donor with Graves disease. CDR3s include the opening cysteine and the closing phenylalanine or tryptophan. The D gene is left open where the match is weak. Size values are once, few and many counts, or a class for expanded clones, and some rows have none.

d_gene | j_gene | v_gene | abundance | CDR3nt | CDR3aa
TRBD2 | TRBJ2-5 | TRBV2 | . | TGTGCCAGCGGTGAAACGGGACTAGCGGGGGGAGGATTCCAAGAGACCCAGTACTTC | CASGETGLAGGGFQETQYF
TRBD1 | TRBJ2-7 | TRBV12-3/TRBV12-4 | . | TGTGCCAGCAGTTCCCCAGCCTCGACAGGGAATTACGAGCAGTACTTC | CASSSPASTGNYEQYF
. | TRBJ2-7 | TRBV5-1 | . | TGCGCCAGCAGCCCCGGGACGACCACCTACGAGCAGTACTTC | CASSPGTTTYEQYF
TRBD1 | TRBJ1-5 | TRBV4-2 | many | TGTGCCAGCAGCCCAAACAGGGGGAATCAGCCCCAGCATTTT | CASSPNRGNQPQHF
. | TRBJ1-5 | TRBV4-3 | . | TGCGCCAGCAGCCAAGATTTTTATAGCAATCAGCCCCAGCATTTT | CASSQDFYSNQPQHF
TRBD1 | TRBJ2-7 | TRBV24-1 | . | TGTGCCACCAGTGATTCTGGACAGGCGGCCTACGAGCAGTACTTC | CATSDSGQAAYEQYF
TRBD2 | TRBJ2-7 | TRBV28 | many | TGTGCCAGCAGCTCCGGACTAGCGGAAACCTACGAGCAGTACTTC | CASSSGLAETYEQYF
. | TRBJ1-5 | TRBV7-6 | . | TGTGCCAGCATCCTAGGGTATAGCAATCAGCCCCAGCATTTT | CASILGYSNQPQHF
. | TRBJ2-2 | TRBV7-2 | . | TGTGCCAGCAGCCTCAAACCCACCGGGGAGCTGTTTTTT | CASSLKPTGELFF
. | TRBJ1-3 | TRBV30 | few | TGTGCCTGGAGAGCGTGGGACATCTCGGTTAACACCATATATTTT | CAWRAWDISVNTIYF
TRBD2 | TRBJ2-5 | TRBV6-1 | many | TGTGCCAGCACAAAGATCGGCGGGAGGTTAAGAGAGACCCAGTACTTC | CASTKIGGRLRETQYF
. | TRBJ1-2 | TRBV2 | many | TGTGCCAGCACCCCGGGACCGAGCTATGGCTACACCTTC | CASTPGPSYGYTF
TRBD1 | TRBJ1-1 | TRBV2 | few | TGTGCCAGCCATCTAGGCTCCGCAGGGGGAGCTGAAGCTTTCTTT | CASHLGSAGGAEAFF
. | TRBJ1-1 | TRBV30 | many | TGTGCCTTCGACGCAACAGGTTCGGGAGCTTTCTTT | CAFDATGSGAFF
. | TRBJ1-4 | TRBV12-3/TRBV12-4 | . | TGTGCCAGCAGTTTCACTGAAAAACTGTTTTTT | CASSFTEKLFF
. | TRBJ1-2 | TRBV10-3 | few | TGTGCCATCAGTTACGATCCCAACTATGGCTACACCTTC | CAISYDPNYGYTF
TRBD2 | TRBJ2-2 | TRBV2 | few | TGTGCCAGCAGATTAGCGGGAGGTAGCACCGGGGAGCTGTTTTTT | CASRLAGGSTGELFF
TRBD2 | TRBJ2-5 | TRBV6-1 | . | TGTGCCAGCAGCCCGGGACTACCGCAAGAGACCCAGTACTTC | CASSPGLPQETQYF
. | TRBJ2-1 | TRBV7-3 | many | TGTGCCAGCAGCCCCTGGCGCGACAGCAATGAGCAGTTCTTC | CASSPWRDSNEQFF
. | TRBJ2-2 | TRBV6-1 | many | TGTGCCAGCAACTACTTTGGGGCGCAGACCGGGGAGCTGTTTTTT | CASNYFGAQTGELFF
TRBD2 | TRBJ2-4 | TRBV12-3/TRBV12-4 | few | TGTGCCAGCAGTACCTCCGTGACTAGCGGAAACATTCAGTACTTC | CASSTSVTSGNIQYF
TRBD1 | TRBJ1-2 | TRBV6-1 | many | TGTGCCAGCAGACCGGGACAGGGCTCTGGCTACACCTTC | CASRPGQGSGYTF
TRBD2 | TRBJ2-7 | TRBV7-8 | . | TGTGCCAGCAGCTTATTACCAGCGGGGGCTTCTAACGAGCAGTACTTC | CASSLLPAGASNEQYF
TRBD1 | TRBJ2-7 | TRBV28 | few | TGTGCCAGCAACCATCACCGGGACAGTTCCTACGAGCAGTACTTC | CASNHHRDSSYEQYF
. | TRBJ2-7 | TRBV11-2 | . | TGTGCCAGCAGCTCGGGGGCCCCGCTTTACGAGCAGTACTTC | CASSSGAPLYEQYF
TRBD1 | TRBJ1-1 | TRBV9 | . | TGTGCCAGCAGCGCGACGGGACAGAGGAACACTGAAGCTTTCTTT | CASSATGQRNTEAFF
. | TRBJ1-5 | TRBV28 | many | TGTGCCAGCAGCCGCGGAGGGGAAAATCAGCCCCAGCATTTT | CASSRGGENQPQHF
. | TRBJ1-2 | TRBV2 | many | TGTGCCAGCACCTCCCGGTCGAGGGATGGCTACACCTTC | CASTSRSRDGYTF
TRBD2 | TRBJ2-7 | TRBV20-1 | many | TGCAGTGCCGGACTAGCGGGAGTGGGTGAGCAGTACTTC | CSAGLAGVGEQYF
TRBD1 | TRBJ2-2 | TRBV27 | few | TGTGCCAGCAGCCGAGCGTTGACAGGGATGAACACCGGGGAGCTGTTTTTT | CASSRALTGMNTGELFF
. | TRBJ2-5 | TRBV24-1 | . | TGTGCCACCAGTGCCGCGACACTCCCTTTTGGGGAGGCCCAGTACTTC | CATSAATLPFGEAQYF
. | TRBJ2-7 | TRBV20-1 | few | TGCAGTGCTAGAGACCGGGTCGGACATTACGAGCAGTACTTC | CSARDRVGHYEQYF
TRBD1 | TRBJ2-7 | TRBV28 | few | TGTGCCAGCACTAAATCCGGGGACAGGCTCTACGAGCAGTACTTC | CASTKSGDRLYEQYF
TRBD1 | TRBJ1-5 | TRBV10-3 | few | TGTGCCATCAGCCGCGGACAGGGGGCCGCTCAGCCCCAGCATTTT | CAISRGQGAAQPQHF
. | TRBJ2-6 | TRBV28 | many | TGTGCCACTTCTCTCTCTGGGGCCAACGTCCTGACTTTC | CATSLSGANVLTF
TRBD2 | TRBJ2-7 | TRBV6-2/TRBV6-3 | . | TGTGCCAGCAGTTTCCGGACTAGCGGGCTATCCTACGAGCAGTACTTC | CASSFRTSGLSYEQYF
. | TRBJ1-3 | TRBV30 | few | TGTGCCTGGACGGGGCGATCAGACCCCTCTGGAAACACCATATATTTT | CAWTGRSDPSGNTIYF
TRBD1 | TRBJ2-2 | TRBV11-2 | many | TGTGCCAGCAGCTACGAGACCAGGGGGCTACCCTCGACTATGAGCGGGGAGCTGTTTTTT | CASSYETRGLPSTMSGELFF
. | TRBJ2-2 | TRBV11-2 | . | TGTGCCAGCAGCTCACAGGGTGGGCGCACCGGGGAGCTGTTTTTT | CASSSQGGRTGELFF
. | TRBJ1-2 | TRBV6-6 | many | TGTGCCAGCAGTTACTCGATTGCAGGGAAGAACGGCTACACCTTC | CASSYSIAGKNGYTF
TRBD2 | TRBJ2-2 | TRBV10-3 | . | TGTGCCATCAGTGAGTCGAAACTAGCGGCTGGGGAGCTGTTTTTT | CAISESKLAAGELFF
. | TRBJ1-2 | TRBV19 | . | TGTGCCAGTAGCCAACCTGCGTGGGGCACCTATGGCTACACCTTC | CASSQPAWGTYGYTF
. | TRBJ2-7 | TRBV7-2 | many | TGTGCCAGCAGCCGTCCCTCCTACGAGCAGTACTTC | CASSRPSYEQYF
. | TRBJ1-1 | TRBV20-1 | . | TGCAGTGCTAGAGAGGGTGACTACCCTGAAGCTTTCTTT | CSAREGDYPEAFF
. | TRBJ1-4 | TRBV20-1 | few | TGCAGTGCTAGAGAGGTTGAAAAACTGTTTTTT | CSAREVEKLFF
. | TRBJ2-2 | TRBV3-1 | many | TGTGCCAGCAGCCAACGCCCCGGGGAGCTGTTTTTT | CASSQRPGELFF
TRBD1 | TRBJ1-5 | TRBV6-5 | . | TGTGCCAGCAGTTACAGGGGGCGCGACAATCAGCCCCAGCATTTT | CASSYRGRDNQPQHF
. | TRBJ1-1 | TRBV29-1 | few | TGCAGCGTTGAAGCGGGGTGGCAGGGGACTGAAGCTTTCTTT | CSVEAGWQGTEAFF
. | TRBJ1-2 | TRBV30 | . | TGTGCCTGGAGAAGTTGGAGGGACAAAGAAATCTATGGCTACACCTTC | CAWRSWRDKEIYGYTF
. | TRBJ2-6 | TRBV15 | . | TGTGCCACCAGCAGAGAGGTGACTATCACCGGGGCCAACGTCCTGACTTTC | CATSREVTITGANVLTF
. | TRBJ2-5 | TRBV30 | . | TGTGCCTGGAGTAAAGGACTCCAAGGAGCAGAGACCCAGTACTTC | CAWSKGLQGAETQYF
. | TRBJ2-7 | TRBV7-9 | . | TGTGCCAGCGAATCTCTCGGGGGCGAGCAGTACTTC | CASESLGGEQYF
TRBD1 | TRBJ1-5 | TRBV20-1 | . | TGCAGTGCGCGGACAGGGGTCGCCAATCAGCCCCAGCATTTT | CSARTGVANQPQHF
. | TRBJ2-5 | TRBV7-2 | many | TGTGCCAGCAGCTTAGGAGCGGTCAAGTACCAAGAGACCCAGTACTTC | CASSLGAVKYQETQYF
. | TRBJ2-2 | TRBV2 | . | TGTGCCAGCAGGGTCCGGGGCACCGGGGAGCTGTTTTTT | CASRVRGTGELFF
TRBD1 | TRBJ2-7 | TRBV28 | many | TGTGCCAGCAGTTCCGGGACAGGGGGCATCTACGAGCAGTACTTC | CASSSGTGGIYEQYF
TRBD1 | TRBJ2-2 | TRBV28 | . | TGTGCCAGCAGACAGGGGGCGCGCACCGGGGAGCTGTTTTTT | CASRQGARTGELFF
. | TRBJ1-1 | TRBV5-1 | many | TGCGCCAGCAGCTTGGCCCTAACAGGGCCCACGGAAGCTTTCTTT | CASSLALTGPTEAFF